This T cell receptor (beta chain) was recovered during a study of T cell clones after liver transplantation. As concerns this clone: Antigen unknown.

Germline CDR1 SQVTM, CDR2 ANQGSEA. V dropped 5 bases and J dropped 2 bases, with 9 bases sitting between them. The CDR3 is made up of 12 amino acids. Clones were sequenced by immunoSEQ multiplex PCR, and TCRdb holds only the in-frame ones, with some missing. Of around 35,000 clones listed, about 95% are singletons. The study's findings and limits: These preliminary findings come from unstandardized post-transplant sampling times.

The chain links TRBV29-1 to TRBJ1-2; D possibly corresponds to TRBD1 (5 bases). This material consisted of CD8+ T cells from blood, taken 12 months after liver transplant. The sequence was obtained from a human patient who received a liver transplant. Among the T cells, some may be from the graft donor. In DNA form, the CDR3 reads TGCAGCGTTAGGGGCAGCAACTATGGCTACACCTTC. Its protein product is CSVRGSNYGYTF.